Sequencing of this TCR beta chain was carried out in a study of blood T cell repertoires in COVID-19. Study details: The cDNA or gDNA used as material had been derived from T cells, B-cell-depleted T cells, or PBMCs.

Trimming pared 10 bases from V and 4 bases from J, leaving 14 bases between. This CDR3 has 13 amino acids. The germline V gene encodes CDR1 SNHLY and CDR2 FYNNEI. Here immunoSEQ multiplex PCR was the method, and the copy in TCRdb shows in-frame clones only, minus some. Of about 430,000 clones in the sample, 85% to 90% were seen once. Sequences were obtained from PBMCs or T cells enriched from blood (not recorded which). The source of this sequence is a woman between 25 and 40 years old with acute COVID-19. The chain recombines TRBV2 with TRBJ1-3, with no clear D. CDR3 sequence reads: CATSGFQGNTIYF. In DNA, the CDR3 is TGTGCCACATCAGGCTTCCAGGGAAACACCATATATTTT.